This TCR beta chain was recorded in a study of early stage breast cancer tumors (dated by TCRdb to about 2017). For the wider study: Of the 15 to 20 invasive breast tumors, about a dozen were found to be estrogen receptor-positive, progesterone receptor-positive and HER2-negative. About 70% of the 12 ER+/PR+/HER2- tumors were invasive ductal carcinomas, while the other four were invasive lobular carcinomas. A read coverage of roughly 10-fold per sample was achieved on average. Across all samples, 2,651,842 templates representing approximately 1 million unique clonotypes were detected. General conclusions and limits of the study: Repertoires from blood and normal breast were more alike than repertoires from blood and tumor, and in 14 of 16 patients, comparing each tissue with blood separated tumor from normal. Bulk genomic DNA sequencing of unsorted cells missed chain pairing and functional markers such as CD4, CD8 and FOXP3. Compared with adjacent normal breast tissue, tumors had approximately 2.5-fold higher T cell density and higher clonality. Enriched TCRB sequences shared across patients were mostly commonly generated sequences, unlikely to play an important role in the tumor microenvironment. Analysis by tumor subtype was prevented by the small cohort size.

Concerning this clone: Its antigen has not been determined. The sample holds no much larger clone one base away, and base qualities are not on file.

About 17-50 mg of tumor tissue was diced and typically yielded more than 2.5 ug of DNA. The study profiled bulk TCR beta-chain repertoires in matched peripheral blood, tumor and adjacent normal breast tissue taken from over 15 patients with early-stage breast cancer. Following resection, visually identified tumor tissue was excised and transferred into prechilled RNAlater. Tumor tissue (about 18-50 mg) was diced and then homogenized with a TissueLyser II in RLTplus buffer containing beta-mercaptoethanol and antifoaming agent. Genomic DNA was extracted with the Qiagen AllPrep DNA/RNA Mini kit. CDR1 and CDR2 are read off the germline V gene (reference sequence) as MNHEY and SMNVEV. Trimming at the junction amounts to 3 bases on V and 5 bases on J, and the germline ends lie 13 bases apart. Including the terminal cysteine and phenylalanine, the CDR3 comprises 14 residues. This entry keeps only the CDR3 DNA: 42 bases, framed from base 1.

Each sample was amplified in two independent genomic DNA replicates, using 0.5 to 0.6 ug for blood and around 1.4 ug for tumor or normal breast. TCRB sequencing of genomic DNA was carried out with the ImmunoSeq Intro kit according to the manufacturer's instructions. Multiplex PCR ran about 29 cycles with proprietary primers and spike-in control sequences for absolute quantification. An 87-bp fragment spanning the CDR3 and flanking V and J genes was sequenced with single-end 150-bp reads. Seven samples, each with two replicates, were multiplexed per lane of an Illumina MiSeq using version 3.0 chemistry. The source study handled its data this way. The vendor's proprietary pipeline handled the raw data processing, merging both replicates into a single result for each sample. Clonotypes were defined as productive rearrangements sharing the V-gene family, CDR3 amino acid sequence and J-gene segment. To compute clonality, the normalized Shannon entropy (Pielou evenness) of TCRB abundances was subtracted from 1. T cell density was estimated as total templates divided by the number of input cells, with the number of input cells inferred from the DNA input amount. Recon was used with default parameters to estimate total repertoire diversity and clonality. A clonotype counted as tumor-enriched if its abundance in tumor exceeded 0.1% and was at least 32-fold higher than its abundance in normal breast. Held by TCRdb, this immuneACCESS table contains in-frame sequences only and omits some clones. Under half of the omission traces to an unresolved V gene where checked; the cause of the rest is unknown. V and J calls and clone size are copied from that table; D and trimming were computed from the DNA. The sample includes about 28,000 clones, with around 50% observed a single time. The ten top clones hold roughly 8% of the sample.

The sequenced sample was breast tumor tissue. The rearranged chain carries TRBV27 and TRBJ1-1; matching of 5 bases hints at TRBD1 as the D gene. This sequence originates from a person aged 45 to 59 with breast cancer. The CDR3 sequence is CASSFGGSGTEAFF. The DNA reads TGTGCCAGCAGTTTCGGGGGGTCAGGGACTGAAGCTTTCTTT.